This note documents a single T cell receptor (beta chain) sequence. Its antigen target is currently unknown. Per-base qualities were not stored, and no clone one base away is much larger. Libraries were constructed by the immunoSEQ multiplex PCR assay. Here the immuneACCESS table is served through TCRdb, limited to in-frame sequences with V and J called. Missing clones are a known gap in these copies; in checked studies unresolved V genes cover under half, and the rest lacks a known reason. Counted in this sample were under 150,000 clones; 85% to 95% of them appeared once. The top ten constitute approximately 1.5% of the sample. Relative to germline, V is 10 bases shorter and J is 0 bases shorter, with 14 bases between their ends. The CDR3 sequence holds 15 residues, the cysteine and phenylalanine included. Kept here is only the CDR3 DNA, which spans 45 bases and is read in frame from base 1. The germline V gene sets CDR1 to SGHRS and CDR2 to YFSETQ.

The sample comes from a study of T cells after somatic rescue of genetic block (dated by TCRdb to the early 2020s). Looking at the study overall: What the study looked at was long-term robustness, specifically in a T-cell system that came about through somatic rescue of a genetic block in T-cell development.

The V and J genes are TRBV5-1 and TRBJ2-6; the D gene is possibly TRBD1, with 6 bases matching. This receptor was identified in a woman younger than 35. Sequencing was done on a sample of peripheral blood mononuclear cells (PBMCs). In nucleotide form, the sequence is TGCGCCGGCGGCAGGGACAACTCTGGGGCCAACGTCCTGACTTTC. This sequence encodes CAGGRDNSGANVLTF.